This TCR beta chain is from a study of blood T cell repertoires in COVID-19. The wider study: COVID-19 samples collected from the United States, Italy and Spain covered acute and convalescent phases.

Enrolled through a virtual design, the participants were between about 18 and 100 years of age and came from 24 US areas. Cohorts were determined from participant-reported clinical history. V shed 0 bases and J shed 4 bases, with 12 bases lying between them. Germline V CDR1 and CDR2: MNHNY, SVGAGI (reference sequence). The CDR3 length is 15 residues. Clones were read by immunoSEQ multiplex PCR, and TCRdb kept only the in-frame ones, dropping some. This sample yields around 400,000 clones, of which approximately 93% are seen a single time; around 0.86% belongs to the top ten. The genes are TRBV6-6 and TRBJ1-2, with a possible D match to TRBD1 (5 bases). The sample comprised PBMCs or T cells enriched from blood (not recorded which). The receptor was isolated from a middle-aged woman who had been exposed to COVID-19. In DNA, the CDR3 is TGTGCCAGCAGTTACTCCGGCAGGGCGAGCTATGGCTACACCTTC. This translates into CASSYSGRASYGYTF.